This T cell receptor beta chain was sequenced for a study of T cells in Graves' hyperthyroidism and ophthalmopathy. For the study at large: Peripheral blood was secured at the point of initial diagnosis, before any treatment.

In its sample, this clonotype was seen many times. As yet, its antigen is unknown. Study-wide findings and caveats: A 13 V-J signature model discriminated ophthalmopathy versus stable hyperthyroidism. The model identified upcoming ophthalmopathy a median approximately six months ahead of onset.

The CDR3 runs to 15 residues. The germline CDR1 and CDR2 sequences are SGHAT and FQNNGV. Trimming removed 11 bases from V and 7 bases from J, with 24 bases in between. Amplification yielded TCR beta CDR3 regions, with RNA transcripts as the source. The HTBI primer set served for first-round RT-PCR of the TCR CDR3. Each CDR3 protein gets one entry after TCRdb re-called the multiplex PCR reads with MiXCR. The sample records under 450,000 distinct CDR3 sequences, roughly a sixth being singletons. The TCR was taken from a woman in her twenties or thirties with Graves' hyperthyroidism that later progressed to Graves' ophthalmopathy. The sample taken for sequencing was blood. The chain has TRBV11-2 and TRBJ2-1; D is perhaps TRBD2 (6 bases). The CDR3 DNA sequence: TGTGCCTCTGGGGGAGGCAAGGCGGGAATTAATGAGCAGTTCTTC. The encoded protein is CASGGGKAGINEQFF.